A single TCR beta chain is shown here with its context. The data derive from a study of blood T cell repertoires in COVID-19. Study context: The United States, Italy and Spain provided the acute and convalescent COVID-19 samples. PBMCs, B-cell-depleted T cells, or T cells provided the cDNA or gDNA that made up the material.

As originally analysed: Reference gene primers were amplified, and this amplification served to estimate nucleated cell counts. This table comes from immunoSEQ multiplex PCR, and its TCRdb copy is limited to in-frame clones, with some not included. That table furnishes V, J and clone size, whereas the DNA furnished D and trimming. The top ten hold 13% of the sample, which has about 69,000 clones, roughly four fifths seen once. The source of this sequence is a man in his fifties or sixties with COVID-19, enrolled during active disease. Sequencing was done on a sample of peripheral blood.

CDR3 sequence: CAGRRTGAGGYTF. The CDR3 DNA is TGTGCCGGACGACGGACAGGGGCAGGTGGCTACACCTTC. This chain joins TRBV30 and TRBJ1-2; 9 bases map to TRBD1. CDR3 length equals 13 residues. With V trimmed by 8 bases and J by 7 bases, 11 bases remained unmatched. Germline loops: CDR1 GTSNPN, CDR2 SVGIG (reference sequence).